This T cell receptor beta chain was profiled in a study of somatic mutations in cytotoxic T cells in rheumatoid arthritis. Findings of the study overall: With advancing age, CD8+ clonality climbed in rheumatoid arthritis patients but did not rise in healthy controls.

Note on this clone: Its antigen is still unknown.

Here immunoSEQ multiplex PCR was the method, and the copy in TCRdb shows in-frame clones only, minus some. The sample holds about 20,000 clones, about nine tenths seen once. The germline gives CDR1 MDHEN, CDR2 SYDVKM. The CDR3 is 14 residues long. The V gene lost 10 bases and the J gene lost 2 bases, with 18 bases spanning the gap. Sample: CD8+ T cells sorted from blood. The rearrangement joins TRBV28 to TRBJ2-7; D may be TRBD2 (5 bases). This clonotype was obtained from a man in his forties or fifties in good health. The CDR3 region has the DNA TGTGCCACCAAGTGGGCGGGCCCCACCTACGAGCAGTACTTC. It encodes CATKWAGPTYEQYF. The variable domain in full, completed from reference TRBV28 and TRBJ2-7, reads DVKVTQSSRYLVKRTGEKVFLECVQDMDHENMFWYRQDPGLGLRLIYFSYDVKMKEKGDIPEGYSVSREKKERFSLILESASTNQTSMYLCATKWAGPTYEQYFGPGTRLTVT.